The clone carrying this T cell receptor (beta chain) was seen a few times. Its target is unknown. This record comes from a study of cytomegalovirus exposure and HLA in healthy donors. Study-level points and caveats: 164 TCR beta chains were listed as cytomegalovirus-associated.

The PCR used 60 Vbeta and 13 Jbeta primers. Repertoires were generated with immunoSEQ multiplex PCR, while TCRdb's copy carries only in-frame clones and drops some. The top ten clones hold about 0.26% of a sample with about 190,000 clones, more than 70% of them seen once. In germline, CDR1 is SEHNR, CDR2 FQNEAQ (reference sequence). Between the trimmed V and J ends, which lost 5 bases and 6 bases, there was a span of 15 bases. The CDR3 loop spans 14 amino acids. The specimen sequenced was PBMCs. This TCR was sampled from a boy aged 10-17 years in good health and CMV-seronegative. V usage is TRBV7-9 and J usage is TRBJ2-3; the D is unclear. CDR3 in DNA: TGTGCCAGCAGCCCGACCCAGGATTCCGATACGCAGTATTTT. It is translated as CASSPTQDSDTQYF. The full variable domain, its missing parts supplied by reference TRBV7-9 and TRBJ2-3, is DTGVSQNPRHKITKRGQNVTFRCDPISEHNRLYWYRQTLGQGPEFLTYFQNEAQLEKSRLLSDRFSAERPKGSFSTLEIQRTEQGDSAMYLCASSPTQDSDTQYFGPGTRLTVL.